Listed here is a single T cell receptor (beta chain). Data came from immunoSEQ multiplex PCR; TCRdb stores just in-frame clones and leaves some out. The data contain fewer than 75,000 clones, roughly 86% of them singletons. The data derive from a study of blood T cell repertoires in COVID-19. V was clipped by 8 bases and J by 0 bases, with 7 bases between them. The CDR3 is made up of 13 amino acids. Germline V gene data show CDR1 as LGHDT and CDR2 as YNNKEL (reference sequence). The chain combines TRBV3-1 (or the pseudogene TRBV3-2) with TRBJ2-2; the D gene is possibly TRBD1 (6 bases). Sequenced material: peripheral blood. This TCR came from a man between 60 and 75 years old with acute or convalescent COVID-19. CDR3 nucleotides: TGTGCCAGCGGACAGCCGAACACCGGGGAGCTGTTTTTT. This gives the protein CASGQPNTGELFF.